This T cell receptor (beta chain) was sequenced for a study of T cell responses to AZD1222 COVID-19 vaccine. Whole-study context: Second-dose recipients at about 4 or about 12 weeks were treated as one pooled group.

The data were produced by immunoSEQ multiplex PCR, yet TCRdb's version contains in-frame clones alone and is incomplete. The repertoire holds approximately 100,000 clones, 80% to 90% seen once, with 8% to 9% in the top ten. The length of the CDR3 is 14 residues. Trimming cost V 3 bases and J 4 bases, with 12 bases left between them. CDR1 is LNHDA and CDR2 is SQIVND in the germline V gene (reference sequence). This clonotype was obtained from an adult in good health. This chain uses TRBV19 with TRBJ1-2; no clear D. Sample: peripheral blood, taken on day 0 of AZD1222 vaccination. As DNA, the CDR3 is TGTGCCAGTAGTATTGGCCAGATGAGCTATGGCTACACCTTC. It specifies CASSIGQMSYGYTF.